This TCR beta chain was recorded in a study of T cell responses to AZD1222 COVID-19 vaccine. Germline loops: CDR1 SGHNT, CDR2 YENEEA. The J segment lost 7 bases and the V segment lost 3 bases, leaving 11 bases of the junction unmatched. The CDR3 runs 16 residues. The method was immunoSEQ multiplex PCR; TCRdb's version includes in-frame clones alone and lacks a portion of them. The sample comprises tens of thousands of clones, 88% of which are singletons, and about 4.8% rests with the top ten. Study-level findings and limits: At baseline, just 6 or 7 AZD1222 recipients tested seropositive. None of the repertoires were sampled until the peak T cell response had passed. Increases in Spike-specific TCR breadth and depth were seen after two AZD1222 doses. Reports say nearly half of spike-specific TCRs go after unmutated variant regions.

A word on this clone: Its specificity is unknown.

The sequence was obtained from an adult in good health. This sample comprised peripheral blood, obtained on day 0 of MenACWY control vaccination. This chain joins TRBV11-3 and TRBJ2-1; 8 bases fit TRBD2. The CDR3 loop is CASSLTGGGSMNEQFF. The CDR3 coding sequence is TGTGCCAGCAGCTTGACCGGCGGGGGGTCGATGAATGAGCAGTTCTTC. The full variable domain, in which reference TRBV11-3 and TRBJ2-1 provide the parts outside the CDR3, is EAGVVQSPRYKIIEKKQPVAFWCNPISGHNTLYWYLQNLGQGPELLIRYENEEAVDDSQLPKDRFSAERLKGVDSTLKIQPAELGDSAVYLCASSLTGGGSMNEQFFGPGTRLTVL.